The sample holds many counts of the clone carrying this TCR beta chain. What it recognizes is unknown. The sample comes from a study of Graves' ophthalmopathy and Graves' hyperthyroidism. RNA served as the template for amplifying TCR beta CDR3 regions. Following a first-round RT-PCR that used HTBI primers, a second-round multiplex PCR was carried out. TCRdb re-called the multiplex PCR reads with MiXCR, one entry per CDR3 protein. The sample lists a few hundred thousand distinct CDR3 sequences, about a sixth seen once, with approximately 13% in the top ten. The V gene end was trimmed by 3 bases and the J gene end by 0 bases; junction bases not matched to a gene: 10. This CDR3 comprises 19 residues. Regarding the study as a whole: As the model predicted ophthalmopathy progression, it achieved a sensitivity of 70.59% and a specificity of 72.22%.

The source is an adult man with Graves' ophthalmopathy. The specimen was peripheral blood. The chain employs TRBV12-3 or TRBV12-4 and TRBJ1-5, with 11 positions matching TRBD1. CDR3 DNA: TGTGCCAGCAGTTTCCTACTCGGGACAGGGGGGAATAGCAATCAGCCCCAGCATTTT. This codes for CASSFLLGTGGNSNQPQHF.